Included here is one T cell receptor beta chain sequence, with context. The antigen is unknown. This may be a read error, as it is one base from a much larger clone. This record comes from a study of T cells in Graves' hyperthyroidism and ophthalmopathy. Study in general: Staff took peripheral blood when the initial diagnosis was made, before any treatment began. Overall study findings and caveats: The model foresaw ophthalmopathy a median approximately 6.1 months prior to onset. A model using 13 V-J features told ophthalmopathy apart from stable hyperthyroidism.

Uncontrolled infection, other autoimmune disease, pregnancy or lactation disqualified patients from enrolment. Amplification yielded TCR beta CDR3 regions, with RNA transcripts as the source. When the TCR CDR3 underwent first-round RT-PCR, the HTBI primer set was used. TCRdb re-analysed the multiplex PCR reads in MiXCR, keeping a single row per CDR3 protein. The data show hundreds of thousands of distinct CDR3 sequences, roughly 13% seen once. Per the germline V gene, CDR1 is SNHLY and CDR2 is FYNNEI. This CDR3 region has 12 residues. The source of this sequence is a woman aged 18-35 years with Graves' hyperthyroidism. Material for sequencing was blood. The chain uses TRBV2 and TRBJ2-7; D call uncertain. The DNA of the CDR3 is TGTGCCAGCGGTGAACTGGTTTACGAGCAGTACTTC. Encoded protein: CASGELVYEQYF. Variable domain in full (rest from reference TRBV2 and TRBJ2-7): EPEVTQTPSHQVTQMGQEVILRCVPISNHLYFYWYRQILGQKVEFLVSFYNNEISEKSEIFDDQFSVERPDGSNFTLKIRSTKLEDSAMYFCASGELVYEQYFGPGTRLTVT.